This TCR beta chain came from a study of Graves' ophthalmopathy and Graves' hyperthyroidism. Beta-chain TCR CDR3 regions were amplified from RNA transcripts. The workflow started with a first-round RT-PCR run with HTBI primers and then moved on to a second-round multiplex PCR. TCRdb re-derived calls from the multiplex PCR reads in MiXCR, one entry per CDR3 protein. The sample lists some 750,000 distinct CDR3 sequences, 35% to 50% occurring once. The table lists this clonotype with many counts. Antigen: not known. Germline loops: CDR1 SGHTA, CDR2 FQGNSA. The CDR3 totals 17 residues. The ends lost 5 bases at V and 6 bases at J; junction bases unmatched: 15. The starting material, more than 8.5 ml of fresh peripheral blood, provided the PBMCs. Study-wide findings and caveats: Blood repertoires reportedly contained most expanded thyroid clonotypes above 0.001 frequency. Both a roughly 65% sensitivity and a 72.22% specificity characterized the model's predictions of ophthalmopathy progression. Researchers report that a 13-signature model separated ophthalmopathy from stable hyperthyroidism, posting about 88% sensitivity and more than 70% specificity.

Sequencing was done on a sample of peripheral blood. The chain is built from TRBV7-2 and TRBJ2-7; TRBD2 agrees at 11 bases. The receptor was derived from an adult man with Graves' ophthalmopathy. CDR3 DNA sequence: TGTGCCAGCAGCCGAGGGTTCCCTAGCGGGGGGAGCGGCGAGCAGTACTTC. It yields the protein CASSRGFPSGGSGEQYF.